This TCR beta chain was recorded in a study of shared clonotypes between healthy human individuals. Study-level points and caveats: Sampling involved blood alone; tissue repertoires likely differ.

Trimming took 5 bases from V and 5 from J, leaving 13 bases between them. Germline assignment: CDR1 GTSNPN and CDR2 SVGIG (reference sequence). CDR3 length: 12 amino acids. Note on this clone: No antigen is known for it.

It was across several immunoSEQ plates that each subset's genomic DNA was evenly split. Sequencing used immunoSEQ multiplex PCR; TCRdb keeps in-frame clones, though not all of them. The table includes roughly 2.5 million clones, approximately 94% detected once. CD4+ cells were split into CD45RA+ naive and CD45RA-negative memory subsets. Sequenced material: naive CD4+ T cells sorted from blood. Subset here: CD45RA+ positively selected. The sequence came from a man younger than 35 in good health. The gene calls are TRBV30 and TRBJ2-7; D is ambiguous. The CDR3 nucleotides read TGTGCCTGGGCGACTCGAGGAGACGAGCAGTACTTC. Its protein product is CAWATRGDEQYF.